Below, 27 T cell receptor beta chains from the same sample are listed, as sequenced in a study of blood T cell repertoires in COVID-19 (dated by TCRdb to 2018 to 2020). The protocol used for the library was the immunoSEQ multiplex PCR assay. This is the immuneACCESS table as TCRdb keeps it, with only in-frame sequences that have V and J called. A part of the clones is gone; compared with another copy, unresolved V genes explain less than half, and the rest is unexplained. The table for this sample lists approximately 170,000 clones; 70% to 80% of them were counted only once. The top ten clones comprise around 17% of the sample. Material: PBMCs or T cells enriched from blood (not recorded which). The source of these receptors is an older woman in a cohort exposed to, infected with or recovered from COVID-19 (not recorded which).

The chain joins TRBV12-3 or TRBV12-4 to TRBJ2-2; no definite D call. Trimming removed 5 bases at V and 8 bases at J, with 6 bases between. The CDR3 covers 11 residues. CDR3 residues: CASSQSGELFF. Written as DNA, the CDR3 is TGTGCCAGCAGTCAGTCGGGGGAGCTGTTTTTT.

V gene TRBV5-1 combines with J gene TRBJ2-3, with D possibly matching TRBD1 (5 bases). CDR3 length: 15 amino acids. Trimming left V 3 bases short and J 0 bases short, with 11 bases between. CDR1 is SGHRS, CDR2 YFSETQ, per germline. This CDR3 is CASSWAGRSTDTQYF. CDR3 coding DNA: TGCGCCAGCAGCTGGGCAGGGCGAAGCACAGATACGCAGTATTTT.

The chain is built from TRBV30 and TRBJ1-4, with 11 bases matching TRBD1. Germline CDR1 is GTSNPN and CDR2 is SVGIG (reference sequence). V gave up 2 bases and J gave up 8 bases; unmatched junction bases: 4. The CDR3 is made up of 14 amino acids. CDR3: CAWSRTGGGEKLFF. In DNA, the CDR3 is TGTGCCTGGAGTCGGACAGGGGGCGGCGAAAAACTGTTTTTT.

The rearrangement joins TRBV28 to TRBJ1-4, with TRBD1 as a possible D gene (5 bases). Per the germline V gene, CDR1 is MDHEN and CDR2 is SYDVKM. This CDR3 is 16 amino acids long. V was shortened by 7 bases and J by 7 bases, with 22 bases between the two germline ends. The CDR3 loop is CASTLRGAVGSEKLFF. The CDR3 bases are TGTGCCAGCACCTTACGCGGGGCGGTGGGGTCTGAAAAACTGTTTTTT.

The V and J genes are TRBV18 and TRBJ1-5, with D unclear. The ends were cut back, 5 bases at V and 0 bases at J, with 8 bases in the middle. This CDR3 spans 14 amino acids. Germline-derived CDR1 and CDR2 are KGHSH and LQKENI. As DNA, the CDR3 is TGTGCCAGCTCAGAACAGTTTAGCAATCAGCCCCAGCATTTT. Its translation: CASSEQFSNQPQHF. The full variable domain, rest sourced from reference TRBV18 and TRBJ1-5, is NAGVMQNPRHLVRRRGQEARLRCSPMKGHSHVYWYRQLPEEGLKFMVYLQKENIIDESGMPKERFSAEFPKEGPSILRIQQVVRGDSAAYFCASSEQFSNQPQHFGDGTRLSIL.

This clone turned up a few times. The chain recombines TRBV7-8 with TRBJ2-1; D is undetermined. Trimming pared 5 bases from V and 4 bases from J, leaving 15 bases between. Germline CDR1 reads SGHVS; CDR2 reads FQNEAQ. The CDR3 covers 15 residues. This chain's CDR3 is CASSPLTSEYNEQFF. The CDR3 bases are TGTGCCAGCAGCCCCCTCACGAGCGAATACAATGAGCAGTTCTTC.

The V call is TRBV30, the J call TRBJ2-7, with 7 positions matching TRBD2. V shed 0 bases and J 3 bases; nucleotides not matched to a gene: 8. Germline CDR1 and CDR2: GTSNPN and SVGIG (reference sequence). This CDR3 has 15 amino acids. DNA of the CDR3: TGTGCCTGGAGTGTACGAGGGGCGGGAGTCTACGAGCAGTACTTC. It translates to CAWSVRGAGVYEQYF.

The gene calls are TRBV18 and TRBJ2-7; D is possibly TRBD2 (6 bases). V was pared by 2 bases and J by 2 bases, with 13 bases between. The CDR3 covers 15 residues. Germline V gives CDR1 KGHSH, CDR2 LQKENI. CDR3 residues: CASSPGGIGAYEQYF. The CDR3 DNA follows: TGTGCCAGCTCACCAGGCGGGATTGGGGCCTACGAGCAGTACTTC.

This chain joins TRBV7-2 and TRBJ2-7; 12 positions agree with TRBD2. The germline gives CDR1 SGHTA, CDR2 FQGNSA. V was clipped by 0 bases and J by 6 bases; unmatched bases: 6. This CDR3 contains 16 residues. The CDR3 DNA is TGTGCCAGCAGCTTAGCTGGTGGACTAGCGGGATTCGAGCAGTACTTC. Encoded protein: CASSLAGGLAGFEQYF.

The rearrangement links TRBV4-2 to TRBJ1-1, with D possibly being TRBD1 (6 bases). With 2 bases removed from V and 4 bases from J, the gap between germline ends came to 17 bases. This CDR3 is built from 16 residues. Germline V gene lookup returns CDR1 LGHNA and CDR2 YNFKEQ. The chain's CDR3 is CASSQPGGGRGTEAFF. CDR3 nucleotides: TGTGCCAGCAGCCAACCCGGCGGGGGGCGAGGCACTGAAGCTTTCTTT.

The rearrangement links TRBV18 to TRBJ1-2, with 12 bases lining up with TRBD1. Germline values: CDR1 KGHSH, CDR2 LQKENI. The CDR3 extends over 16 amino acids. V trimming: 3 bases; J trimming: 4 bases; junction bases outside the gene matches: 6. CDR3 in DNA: TGTGCCAGCTCACCCCCCGGGACAGGGGGCGGCTATGGCTACACCTTC. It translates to CASSPPGTGGGYGYTF.

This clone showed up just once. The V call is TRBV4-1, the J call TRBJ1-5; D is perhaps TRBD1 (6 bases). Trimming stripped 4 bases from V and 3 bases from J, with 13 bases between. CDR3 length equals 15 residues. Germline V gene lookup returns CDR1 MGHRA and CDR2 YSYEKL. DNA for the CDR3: TGCGCCAGCAGCCGAGGACAGCTGAACAATCAGCCCCAGCATTTT. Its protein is CASSRGQLNNQPQHF.

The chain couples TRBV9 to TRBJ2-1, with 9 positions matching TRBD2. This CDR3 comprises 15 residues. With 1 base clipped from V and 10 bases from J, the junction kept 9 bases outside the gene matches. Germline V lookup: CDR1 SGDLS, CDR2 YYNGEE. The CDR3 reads CASSVTAGGPREQFF. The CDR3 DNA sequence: TGTGCCAGCAGCGTAACGGCGGGAGGGCCCAGGGAGCAGTTCTTC.

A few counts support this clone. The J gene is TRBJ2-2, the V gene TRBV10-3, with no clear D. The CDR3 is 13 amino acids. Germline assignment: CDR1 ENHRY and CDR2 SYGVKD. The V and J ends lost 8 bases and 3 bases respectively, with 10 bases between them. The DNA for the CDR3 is TGTGCCATCGGAGACTCCTACACCGGGGAGCTGTTTTTT. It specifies CAIGDSYTGELFF.

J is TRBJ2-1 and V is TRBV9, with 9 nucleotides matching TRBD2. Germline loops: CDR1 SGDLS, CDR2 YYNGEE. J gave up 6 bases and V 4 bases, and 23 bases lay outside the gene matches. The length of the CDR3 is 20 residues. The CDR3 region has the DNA TGTGCCAGCAGCACCCTGCTGGGAGGGATAGCGGGAGTCGAGGGCAATGAGCAGTTCTTC. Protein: CASSTLLGGIAGVEGNEQFF.

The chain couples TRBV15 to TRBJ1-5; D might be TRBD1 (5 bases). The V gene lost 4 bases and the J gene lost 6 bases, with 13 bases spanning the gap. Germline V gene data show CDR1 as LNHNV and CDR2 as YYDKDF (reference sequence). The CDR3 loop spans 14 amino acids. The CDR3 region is CATSTRVTGQPQHF. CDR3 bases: TGTGCCACCAGCACCAGGGTTACGGGTCAGCCCCAGCATTTT.

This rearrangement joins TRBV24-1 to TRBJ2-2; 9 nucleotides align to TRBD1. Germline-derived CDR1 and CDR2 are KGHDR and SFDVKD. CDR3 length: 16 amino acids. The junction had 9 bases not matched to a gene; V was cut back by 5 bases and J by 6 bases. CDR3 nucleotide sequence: TGTGCCACCAGTGCCATCACAGGGGGCGTAGCCGGGGAGCTGTTTTTT. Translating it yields CATSAITGGVAGELFF.

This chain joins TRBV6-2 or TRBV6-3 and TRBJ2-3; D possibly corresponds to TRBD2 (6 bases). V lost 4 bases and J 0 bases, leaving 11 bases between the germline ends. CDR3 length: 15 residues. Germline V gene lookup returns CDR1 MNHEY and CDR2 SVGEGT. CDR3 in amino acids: CASSSRGFSTDTQYF. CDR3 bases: TGTGCCAGCAGTTCCCGGGGGTTTAGCACAGATACGCAGTATTTT.

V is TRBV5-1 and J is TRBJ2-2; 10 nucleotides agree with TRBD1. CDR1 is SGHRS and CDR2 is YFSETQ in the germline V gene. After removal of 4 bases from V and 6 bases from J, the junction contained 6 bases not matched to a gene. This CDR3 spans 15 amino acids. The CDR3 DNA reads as TGCGCCAGCAGCCCCGGACAGGGGGTCGCCGGGGAGCTGTTTTTT. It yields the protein CASSPGQGVAGELFF.

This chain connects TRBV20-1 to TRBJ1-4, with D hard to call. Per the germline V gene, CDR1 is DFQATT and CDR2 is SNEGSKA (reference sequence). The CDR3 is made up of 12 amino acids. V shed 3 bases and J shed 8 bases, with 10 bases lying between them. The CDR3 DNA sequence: TGCAGTGCTAGTATAGGAGGGGAAAAACTGTTTTTT. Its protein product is CSASIGGEKLFF.

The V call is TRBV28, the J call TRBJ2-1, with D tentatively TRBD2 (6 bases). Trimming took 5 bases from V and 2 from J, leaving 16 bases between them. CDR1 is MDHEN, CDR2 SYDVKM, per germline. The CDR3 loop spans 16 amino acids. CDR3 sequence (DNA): TGTGCCAGCAGTCCGCCTTCTAGCGCACCCTACAATGAGCAGTTCTTC. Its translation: CASSPPSSAPYNEQFF.

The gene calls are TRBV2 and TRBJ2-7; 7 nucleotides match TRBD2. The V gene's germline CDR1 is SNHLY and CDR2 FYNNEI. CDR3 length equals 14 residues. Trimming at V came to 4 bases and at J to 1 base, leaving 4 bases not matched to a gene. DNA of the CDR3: TGTGCCAGCAGTGGGCTAGCGGAATCCTACGAGCAGTACTTC. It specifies CASSGLAESYEQYF.

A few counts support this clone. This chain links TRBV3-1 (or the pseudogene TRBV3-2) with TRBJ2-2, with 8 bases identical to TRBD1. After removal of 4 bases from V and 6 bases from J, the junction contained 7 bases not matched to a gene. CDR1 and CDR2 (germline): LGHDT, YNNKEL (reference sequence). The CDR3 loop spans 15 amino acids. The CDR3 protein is CASSRTQGAAGELFF. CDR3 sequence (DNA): TGTGCCAGCAGCCGAACCCAGGGGGCCGCCGGGGAGCTGTTTTTT.

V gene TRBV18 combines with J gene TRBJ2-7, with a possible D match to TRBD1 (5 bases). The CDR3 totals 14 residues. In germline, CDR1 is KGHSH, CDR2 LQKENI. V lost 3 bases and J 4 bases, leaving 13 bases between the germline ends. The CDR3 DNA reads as TGTGCCAGCTCACCCAGGGCCGCCTGGTACGAGCAGTACTTC. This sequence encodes CASSPRAAWYEQYF.

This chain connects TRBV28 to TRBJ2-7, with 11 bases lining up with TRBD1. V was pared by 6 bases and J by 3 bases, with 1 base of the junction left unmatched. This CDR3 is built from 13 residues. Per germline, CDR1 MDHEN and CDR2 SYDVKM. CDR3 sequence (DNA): TGTGCCAGCAGGGGGACAGGGGGCTACGAGCAGTACTTC. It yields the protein CASRGTGGYEQYF.

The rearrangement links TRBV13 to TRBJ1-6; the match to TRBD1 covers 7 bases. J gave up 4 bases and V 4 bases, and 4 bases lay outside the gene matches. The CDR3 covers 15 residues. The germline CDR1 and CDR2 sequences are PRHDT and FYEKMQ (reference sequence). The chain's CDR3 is CASSSSQGYNSPLHF. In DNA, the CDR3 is TGTGCCAGCAGCTCGTCACAGGGGTATAATTCACCCCTCCACTTT.

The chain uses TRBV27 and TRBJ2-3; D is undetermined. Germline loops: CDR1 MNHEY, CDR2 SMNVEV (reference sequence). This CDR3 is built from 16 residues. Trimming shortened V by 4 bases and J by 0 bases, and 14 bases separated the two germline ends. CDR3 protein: CASSSRGRPSTDTQYF. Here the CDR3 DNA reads TGTGCCAGCAGTTCCAGAGGTCGGCCTAGCACAGATACGCAGTATTTT.